This T cell receptor (beta chain) was identified during a study of control samples from healthy donors and cancer patients. Germline lookup yields CDR1 MNHNY and CDR2 SVGAGI (reference sequence). The CDR3 extends over 16 amino acids. V lost 4 bases, J lost 7 bases, and 9 bases stayed unmatched. Some clones are missing from TCRdb's copy, which holds only in-frame ones; the method was immunoSEQ multiplex PCR. The repertoire holds about 150,000 clones, nearly 95% seen once, with roughly 2.3% in the top ten. Sequencing input: blood. The gene calls are TRBV6-6 and TRBJ2-1, with 11 bases fitting TRBD2. This clonotype was obtained from a middle-aged man in good health. CDR3 residues: CASSSSLAGGINEQFF. The DNA for the CDR3 is TGTGCCAGCAGTTCCTCCTTAGCGGGAGGGATAAATGAGCAGTTCTTC.